This TCR beta chain was obtained from a study of shared clonotypes between healthy human individuals. Positive CCR7 selection of CD45RO-negative cells yielded the naive CD8 cells, and terminally differentiated effector memory CD45RA+ cells were excluded. All participating donors were Caucasian adults from Nashville, Tennessee. Study outcomes and limitations: Larger estimated richness was generally recorded for naive subsets relative to memory subsets.

As for this clone: Its target is not known.

Samples underwent the assay at deep level. The table came from immunoSEQ multiplex PCR; TCRdb's copy has only in-frame clones and leaves some out. The repertoire holds about 2 million clones, with about 94% as singletons. The specimen sequenced was naive CD8+ T cells sorted from blood. The clonotype comes from a man between 18 and 29 years old in good health.

This CDR3 reads CASSPAGPDGYGYTF. The CDR3 DNA reads as TGTGCCAGCAGTCCCGCCGGGCCGGACGGCTATGGCTACACCTTC. This sequence joins TRBV28 and TRBJ1-2; no clear D gene. Trimming stripped 5 bases from V and 4 bases from J, with 17 bases between. CDR1 and CDR2 from the germline V gene are MDHEN and SYDVKM. The CDR3 runs to 15 residues.